The 17 T cell receptor beta chains reported below all come from one sample, sequenced in a study of CD8 T cells in ankylosing spondylitis. TCRdb analysed the 5' RACE reads with MiXCR anew, one entry per CDR3 protein. Found here are some 330,000 distinct CDR3 sequences, 8% of them singletons; the top ten hold roughly 15%. Study-wide points: Within ankylosing spondylitis blood, a TCR beta motif made up of seven or eight highly homologous variants appeared to be characteristic.

These receptors' targets are unknown. Source material: blood, either unsorted or a sorted T cell fraction (not recorded which). These receptors originate from a male donor with ankylosing spondylitis.

Remarks on this clonotype: One end of the junction does not line up with germline, which may come from a read error. The gene calls are TRBV6-1 and TRBJ2-1, with D perhaps matching TRBD2 (5 bases). This CDR3 is 13 amino acids long. Germline CDR1 reads MNHNS; CDR2 reads SASEGT. Here the CDR3 DNA reads TGTGCCAGTGCCGAGCGGCATAACAATGTGCAGTTCTTC. Translated: CASAERHNNVQFF.

In its sample, this clonotype was seen many times. This chain links TRBV29-1 with TRBJ2-1; D is possibly TRBD1 (5 bases). With 3 bases removed from V and 0 bases from J, the gap between germline ends came to 9 bases. The CDR3 sequence is 14 residues long. From germline, CDR1 is SQVTM and CDR2 ANQGSEA. DNA of the CDR3: TGCAGCGTTGAGGGCAGGGCCTCCTACAATGAGCAGTTCTTC. It is translated as CSVEGRASYNEQFF.

This clonotype has ten or more counts. This chain links TRBV27 with TRBJ1-5, with 11 nucleotides matching TRBD1. The CDR3 loop spans 14 amino acids. In germline, CDR1 is MNHEY, CDR2 SMNVEV (reference sequence). The trim removed 6 bases at V and 5 bases at J, leaving 3 bases unmatched. CDR3 loop: CASRRTGGDQPQHF. For the CDR3, the DNA is TGTGCCAGCAGGCGGACAGGGGGCGATCAGCCCCAGCATTTT.

The genes are TRBV4-1 and TRBJ2-5; TRBD2 is a possible D gene (6 bases). The CDR3 loop spans 16 amino acids. Germline V gene data show CDR1 as MGHRA and CDR2 as YSYEKL. Trimming shortened V by 2 bases and J by 2 bases, and 15 bases separated the two germline ends. The DNA of the CDR3 is TGCGCCAGCAGCCAAAACACACTAGCTGCACAAGAGACCCAGTACTTC. This codes for CASSQNTLAAQETQYF.

This clonotype has a handful of counts. The chain links TRBV10-3 to TRBJ2-5, with D unresolved. In germline, CDR1 is ENHRY, CDR2 SYGVKD. V lost 2 bases and J 5 bases, leaving 9 bases between the germline ends. CDR3 length equals 13 residues. The CDR3 region has the DNA TGTGCCATCAGTGAGAGAACAAAGGAGACCCAGTACTTC. It encodes CAISERTKETQYF.

This clonotype was found many times. The gene calls are TRBV2 and TRBJ2-6; D is unclear. Germline loops: CDR1 SNHLY, CDR2 FYNNEI. The CDR3 contains 16 residues. Trimming took 0 bases from V and 4 from J, leaving 10 bases between them. The CDR3 DNA sequence: TGTGCCAGCAGTGAAGCGGGGTTCTTCGGGGCCAACGTCCTGACTTTC. This gives the protein CASSEAGFFGANVLTF.

The table lists this clonotype with a few counts. The rearrangement joins TRBV2 to TRBJ2-4; TRBD2 is a possible D gene (6 bases). CDR1 is SNHLY and CDR2 is FYNNEI in the germline V gene. V gave up 2 bases and J gave up 2 bases, with 13 bases separating them. The CDR3 loop spans 16 amino acids. CDR3 protein: CASSEWGGASKNIQYF. The CDR3 DNA reads TGTGCCAGCAGTGAATGGGGAGGAGCATCCAAAAACATTCAGTACTTC.

With respect to this clonotype: Being one base from a much bigger clone, this may be a read error. V is TRBV29-1 and J is TRBJ2-2, with 8 bases fitting TRBD2. From germline, CDR1 is SQVTM and CDR2 ANQGSEA. The CDR3 extends over 13 amino acids. Losses at the gene ends were 7 bases for V and 6 bases for J; bases not matched to a gene: 7. CDR3 amino acids: CSAGTSNSGELFF. As DNA, the CDR3 is TGCAGCGCAGGGACTAGTAACTCCGGGGAGCTGTTTTTT.

This clonotype appeared many times. The chain employs TRBV18 and TRBJ1-5, with D maybe TRBD1 (5 bases). The germline CDR1 and CDR2 sequences are KGHSH and LQKENI. CDR3 length: 16 residues. V was trimmed by 2 bases and J by 2 bases, leaving 13 bases between them. CDR3 DNA sequence: TGTGCCAGCTCACCAACCAGGGTGTCGGGCAATCAGCCCCAGCATTTT. It translates to CASSPTRVSGNQPQHF.

This clonotype was seen repeatedly, ten times or more. CDR3 nucleotide sequence: TGTGCCAGCAGCCCGGGACAGGGCGGTAGAGAAAAACTGTTTTTT. This gives the protein CASSPGQGGREKLFF. This sequence joins TRBV4-2 and TRBJ1-4; 9 bases line up with TRBD1. V shed 4 bases and J 8 bases; nucleotides not matched to a gene: 8. The CDR3 covers 15 residues. Germline V CDR1 and CDR2: LGHNA, YNFKEQ.

This clonotype was detected many times. The chain links TRBV7-3 to TRBJ2-1; the D gene is possibly TRBD2 (5 bases). This CDR3 has 15 amino acids. V was cut by 2 bases and J by 8 bases, with 16 bases left in between. Germline CDR1 is SGHTA and CDR2 is FQGTGA. In nucleotides, the CDR3 is TGTGCCAGCAGCTTAGGTCGGCTAGCCGCAGATGAGCAGTTCTTC. Its translation: CASSLGRLAADEQFF.

V and J are TRBV7-9 and TRBJ2-3; tentatively, D is TRBD2 (6 bases). Trimming took 8 bases from V and 1 from J, leaving 19 bases between them. CDR1 and CDR2 (germline): SEHNR, FQNEAQ (reference sequence). The CDR3 length is 16 residues. CDR3 DNA sequence: TGTGCCAGCGCGGCCGGTGGGCGGGGCGGCACAGATACGCAGTATTTT. Residues: CASAAGGRGGTDTQYF.

The chain employs TRBV24-1 and TRBJ2-3, with D perhaps given as TRBD1 or TRBD2 (6 bases each). Germline V gene lookup returns CDR1 KGHDR and CDR2 SFDVKD. The CDR3 has 14 amino acids. The V gene lost 5 bases and the J gene lost 6 bases, with 14 bases spanning the gap. In DNA form, the CDR3 reads TGTGCCACCAGTGTTTCGGGGGCGCGCGATACGCAGTATTTT. This encodes CATSVSGARDTQYF.

This clonotype turned up a few times. V and J are TRBV15 and TRBJ2-3; 10 nucleotides match TRBD2. The ends lost 6 bases at V and 3 bases at J; junction bases unmatched: 9. Germline V CDR1 and CDR2: LNHNV, YYDKDF (reference sequence). The CDR3 has 16 residues. The CDR3 DNA follows: TGTGCCACCAGAGAGAGCGGGAGGGCCAGAACAGATACGCAGTATTTT. Translating gives CATRESGRARTDTQYF.

This clonotype was picked up a small number of times. The chain carries TRBV29-1 and TRBJ2-1, with TRBD2 matching over 11 bases. CDR1 and CDR2 (germline): SQVTM, ANQGSEA. The trim removed 7 bases at V and 4 bases at J, leaving 9 bases unmatched. This CDR3 has 15 amino acids. CDR3 coding DNA: TGCAGCGGGGGGGTTACTAGCGGGAGATACAATGAGCAGTTCTTC. Residues: CSGGVTSGRYNEQFF.

This clonotype was picked up a small number of times. The V gene is TRBV7-6, the J gene TRBJ2-1; D gene unclear. Looked up from germline, CDR1 is SGHVS and CDR2 is FNYEAQ. The V and J ends lost 1 base and 0 bases respectively, with 10 bases between them. CDR3 size: 16 residues. The CDR3 sequence is CASSLGVDSSYNEQFF. Written as DNA, the CDR3 is TGTGCCAGCAGCTTAGGCGTCGATAGCTCCTACAATGAGCAGTTCTTC.

The table lists this clonotype with a few counts. The V gene is TRBV7-2, the J gene TRBJ2-1; D gene ambiguous. Germline V CDR1 and CDR2: SGHTA, FQGNSA. The CDR3 has 16 residues. V was clipped by 4 bases and J by 0 bases, with 13 bases between them. The CDR3 sequence is CASSSRVATSYNEQFF. The CDR3 DNA reads as TGTGCCAGCAGCTCAAGGGTCGCGACCTCCTACAATGAGCAGTTCTTC.